The 2 T cell receptor beta chains listed next were all sequenced from one sample in a study of OX40 agonist ivuxolimab in advanced cancers. The method was immunoSEQ multiplex PCR; TCRdb's version includes in-frame clones alone and lacks a portion of them. The sample records 15,000 to 20,000 clones, approximately 86% being singletons. The sequencing used CD4+ or CD8+ T cells sorted from blood, collected in a trial of the OX40 agonist ivuxolimab. The receptor set was obtained from an adult with an advanced solid tumor such as melanoma, head and neck, liver or kidney cancer.

This rearrangement joins TRBV28 to TRBJ2-7, with TRBD2 matching over 8 bases. Trimming cost V 5 bases and J 3 bases; bases outside gene matches: 9. CDR1 and CDR2 (germline): MDHEN, SYDVKM. CDR3 length: 15 residues. Here the CDR3 reads CASSQRGGRRYEQYF. The CDR3 DNA reads TGTGCCAGCAGTCAAAGGGGCGGGAGGCGCTACGAGCAGTACTTC.

As concerns this clone: An end of the junction does not agree with germline; a read error may underlie this. The chain couples TRBV7-9 to TRBJ2-2, with 9 bases identical to TRBD1. Per germline, CDR1 SEHNR and CDR2 FQNEAQ (reference sequence). CDR3 length: 18 amino acids. The CDR3 sequence is CASSLDGQDRGFFRGAVF. CDR3 coding DNA: TGTGCCAGCAGCTTAGACGGCCAGGACAGGGGATTTTTCCGGGGAGCTGTTTTT.